The sequence of this T cell receptor (beta chain) was determined in a study of cytomegalovirus exposure and HLA in healthy donors. Broader study findings: Reports indicated that the classifier achieved high specificity and sensitivity in diagnosing cytomegalovirus status. Despite most TCR sequences being rare, some public TCRs occurred in many donors.

Clones were read by immunoSEQ multiplex PCR, and TCRdb kept only the in-frame ones, dropping some. Of roughly 190,000 clones in the sample, roughly 86% are singletons; the top ten hold 6% to 8%. As regards this clone: Antigen: not known.

This CDR3 spans 12 amino acids. V was cut by 10 bases and J by 3 bases, with 13 bases left in between. Germline values: CDR1 WNHNN, CDR2 SYGVQD (reference sequence). This chain uses TRBV10-1 with TRBJ2-7, with D possibly TRBD2 on 5 matching bases. Sequenced input: PBMCs. The TCR originated in a man aged 30 to 45 in good health and CMV-seropositive. The CDR3, as DNA: TGCGCCAACGAGGGCTACCGCTACGAGCAGTACTTC. Its translation is CANEGYRYEQYF.